The 7 T cell receptor beta chains below were found in one sample sequenced in a study of cytomegalovirus exposure and HLA in healthy donors. The PCR used 60 Vbeta and 13 Jbeta primers. Clones were read by immunoSEQ multiplex PCR, and TCRdb kept only the in-frame ones, dropping some. The profile shows about 83,000 clones, just under 75% of them singletons. Source material: PBMCs. The receptors here all came from a man aged 55-75 years in good health and CMV-seronegative.

This chain links TRBV9 with TRBJ2-3, with D tentatively TRBD2 (5 bases). Germline lookup yields CDR1 SGDLS and CDR2 YYNGEE. Trimming removed 4 bases from V and 2 bases from J, with 11 bases in between. The CDR3 is 14 amino acids. The CDR3 DNA reads TGTGCCAGCAGCCCCGGAGGATCCACAGATACGCAGTATTTT. Translation gives CASSPGGSTDTQYF. Supplemented by reference TRBV9 and TRBJ2-3, the full variable domain reads DSGVTQTPKHLITATGQRVTLRCSPRSGDLSVYWYQQSLDQGLQFLIQYYNGEERAKGNILERFSAQQFPDLHSELNLSSLELGDSALYFCASSPGGSTDTQYFGPGTRLTVL.

CDR3 loop: CASSINSGGRFTDTQYF. In nucleotides, the CDR3 is TGTGCCAGTAGTATAAATTCCGGGGGTCGGTTCACAGATACGCAGTATTTT. V and J are TRBV19 and TRBJ2-3; weak D call: TRBD2 (6 bases). CDR1 and CDR2 from the germline V gene are LNHDA and SQIVND (reference sequence). This CDR3 has 17 amino acids. The V end lost 2 bases, the J end lost 2 bases, and 17 bases lay between the germline ends.

The genes are TRBV7-9 and TRBJ1-2, with D perhaps TRBD1 (6 bases). This CDR3 is 14 amino acids long. The germline CDR1 and CDR2 sequences are SEHNR and FQNEAQ (reference sequence). Trimming shortened V by 3 bases and J by 1 base, and 9 bases separated the two germline ends. CDR3 region: CASSFGQLNYGYTF. The CDR3, as DNA: TGTGCCAGCAGCTTTGGACAGCTTAACTATGGCTACACCTTC.

The V and J genes are TRBV19 and TRBJ1-5, with 8 bases matching TRBD1. Germline CDR1 is LNHDA and CDR2 is SQIVND (reference sequence). Unmatched junction bases numbered 15, after V lost 7 bases and J lost 4 bases. CDR3 length equals 17 residues. CDR3 nucleotides: TGTGCCAGTAATCTAAAGGGAGACAGGGGAGGAAATCAGCCCCAGCATTTT. Protein sequence: CASNLKGDRGGNQPQHF.

This clone has more than one count but fewer than ten. The DNA for the CDR3 is TGTGCTAGTGGTTTGGTAAGCAAGTTCTTC. Amino acids: CASGLVSKFF. This chain uses TRBV12-5 with TRBJ2-1; D not resolved. The CDR3 has 10 amino acids. With 0 bases removed from V and 14 bases from J, the gap between germline ends came to 5 bases. CDR1 LGHNT and CDR2 FRNRAP come from the germline V gene.

This clone has a handful of counts. This chain links TRBV29-1 with TRBJ1-2; 8 nucleotides agree with TRBD1. The CDR3 spans 13 residues. CDR1 is SQVTM and CDR2 is ANQGSEA in the germline V gene. With 2 bases clipped from V and 2 bases from J, the junction kept 1 base outside the gene matches. The DNA for the CDR3 is TGCAGCGTTGAACAGGGGGCGAACTATGGCTACACCTTC. Amino acids: CSVEQGANYGYTF.

This sequence joins TRBV25-1 and TRBJ2-5, with TRBD1 matching 8 bases. V lost 1 base and J lost 4; bases outside the gene matches: 8. This CDR3 is 16 amino acids long. Germline CDR1 MGHDK, CDR2 SYGVNS. This chain's CDR3 is CASSELLTGGGETQYF. CDR3 DNA: TGTGCCAGCAGTGAATTGCTAACAGGGGGTGGAGAGACCCAGTACTTC.